This T cell receptor (beta chain) was recovered during a study of blood T cell repertoires in COVID-19. Looking at the study overall: The United States, Italy and Spain provided the acute and convalescent COVID-19 samples.

Enrollees, roughly 18 to 89 years old, lived in approximately 24 US areas. Participants had their cohort set by participant-reported clinical history. The V segment lost 5 bases and the J segment 8 bases; nucleotides outside the gene matches: 6. The CDR3 extends over 13 amino acids. Germline CDR1 reads MNHEY; CDR2 reads SMNVEV (reference sequence). Source study methods: Using reference gene primer amplification, nucleated cell counts were estimated. This table comes from immunoSEQ multiplex PCR, and its TCRdb copy is limited to in-frame clones, with some not included. The V and J calls and clone size come from that table; D and trimming were worked out from the DNA. The repertoire holds approximately 260,000 clones, with about 81% as singletons.

This chain uses TRBV27 with TRBJ1-2, with 9 positions matching TRBD1. Sequenced material: PBMCs or T cells enriched from blood (not recorded which). The receptor was isolated from a man aged 25 to 40 with acute COVID-19. The CDR3 DNA is TGTGCCAGCAGTCCCACAGGGGGCGGCGGCTACACCTTC. This translates into CASSPTGGGGYTF.